This T cell receptor (beta chain) is from a study of T cell changes during pregnancy in multiple sclerosis. Repertoires were generated with immunoSEQ multiplex PCR, while TCRdb's copy carries only in-frame clones and drops some. The repertoire consists of approximately 73,000 clones, with 85% to 95% occurring once and the leading ten covering about 0.22%. CDR3 length equals 15 residues. Losses at the gene ends were 6 bases for V and 3 bases for J; bases not matched to a gene: 6. CDR1 MNHNS and CDR2 SASEGT come from the germline V gene. V and J are TRBV6-1 and TRBJ1-5, with TRBD1 identical over 9 bases. The material sequenced was CD4+ T cells from peripheral blood mononuclear cells, taken before pregnancy. The source is a female donor with multiple sclerosis, enrolled in a pregnancy study. DNA of the CDR3: TGTGCCAGCAGACTACAGGGGGCACTCAATCAGCCCCAGCATTTT. Translation: CASRLQGALNQPQHF.